These 16 T cell receptor beta chains originate from one sample sequenced in a study of T cell clonotyping in hematopoietic cell transplantation (dated by TCRdb to the early 2020s). Receptor libraries were prepared by the immunoSEQ multiplex PCR assay. In its TCRdb copy, this immuneACCESS table keeps in-frame sequences only and misses some clones. Where compared with another copy, unresolved V genes explain less than half of these, and the others have no known cause. In this sample the table shows 35,000 to 45,000 clones, approximately 88% of which occur a single time. Approximately 2% of the sample is in the top ten clones. The sequenced material came from peripheral blood mononuclear cells. Receptors were obtained from a woman in her thirties or forties in good health. Some clones in this sample may be carry-over from other donors' samples.

The gene calls are TRBV10-3 and TRBJ1-3, with 7 bases identical to TRBD1. Trimming removed 2 bases from V and 4 bases from J; junction bases left unmatched: 8. CDR3 length: 16 residues. Germline CDR1 reads ENHRY; CDR2 reads SYGVKD. In DNA form, the CDR3 reads TGTGCCATCAGTGAGGGCTGGGACAGTTCCGGAAACACCATATATTTT. Translation: CAISEGWDSSGNTIYF.

V and J are TRBV30 and TRBJ1-2; perhaps TRBD1 as D (5 bases). The germline gives CDR1 GTSNPN, CDR2 SVGIG (reference sequence). Trimming shortened V by 5 bases and J by 8 bases, and 18 bases separated the two germline ends. CDR3 length: 13 amino acids. CDR3 DNA: TGTGCCTGGTCAAACCAGGGCGCGGGGGGCTACACCTTC. This codes for CAWSNQGAGGYTF.

This chain uses TRBV5-1 with TRBJ1-2; 8 bases are shared with TRBD1. The CDR3 is made up of 16 amino acids. Germline values: CDR1 SGHRS, CDR2 YFSETQ. V shed 0 bases, J shed 6 bases, and the junction held 10 bases outside the gene matches. The chain's CDR3 is CASSLGPTGVADGYTF. CDR3 sequence (DNA): TGCGCCAGCAGCTTGGGTCCGACAGGGGTGGCAGATGGCTACACCTTC.

This chain uses TRBV18 with TRBJ2-2; TRBD1 might be the D (7 bases). From germline, CDR1 is KGHSH and CDR2 LQKENI. This CDR3 comprises 16 residues. Trimming stripped 2 bases from V and 5 bases from J, with 15 bases between. Here the CDR3 reads CASSPAQGRGTGELFF. CDR3 in DNA: TGTGCCAGCTCACCAGCACAGGGGCGGGGAACCGGGGAGCTGTTTTTT.

The genes are TRBV6-5 and TRBJ2-1, with 12 bases lining up with TRBD2. CDR3 length: 16 amino acids. V shed 0 bases and J 8 bases; nucleotides not matched to a gene: 5. From germline, CDR1 is MNHEY and CDR2 SVGAGI. CDR3 residues: CASSYSTSGSLDEQFF. CDR3 coding DNA: TGTGCCAGCAGTTACTCGACTAGCGGGAGCTTGGATGAGCAGTTCTTC.

The CDR3 is CAAKRSNQPQHF. Written as DNA, the CDR3 is TGTGCCGCTAAACGGAGCAATCAGCCCCAGCATTTT. The rearrangement joins TRBV28 to TRBJ1-5; D call uncertain. V shed 11 bases and J shed 1 base, with 9 bases lying between them. The CDR3 spans 12 residues. The germline CDR1 and CDR2 sequences are MDHEN and SYDVKM.

The chain has TRBV5-1 and TRBJ2-5; D is undetermined. This CDR3 has 13 residues. V lost 3 bases to trimming and J lost 3 bases, with 9 bases between them. Looked up from germline, CDR1 is SGHRS and CDR2 is YFSETQ. CDR3 protein: CASSSLTEETQYF. The CDR3 DNA reads TGCGCCAGCAGCTCTTTAACCGAAGAGACCCAGTACTTC.

The chain joins TRBV27 to TRBJ2-7; no firm D call. V was shortened by 5 bases and J by 2 bases, with 4 bases between the two germline ends. This CDR3 region has 11 residues. Germline V gene lookup returns CDR1 MNHEY and CDR2 SMNVEV (reference sequence). The CDR3 sequence: CASSVTYEQYF. The CDR3 DNA is TGTGCCAGCAGTGTAACCTACGAGCAGTACTTC.

J is TRBJ1-2 and V is TRBV29-1, with a possible D match to TRBD1 (5 bases). This CDR3 is 14 amino acids long. Germline V gene lookup returns CDR1 SQVTM and CDR2 ANQGSEA. V gave up 3 bases and J gave up 2 bases, with 13 bases separating them. The CDR3 loop is CSVEGPAGNYGYTF. The CDR3 nucleotides are TGCAGCGTTGAGGGGCCAGCGGGGAACTATGGCTACACCTTC.

The chain couples TRBV7-8 to TRBJ2-1, with TRBD2 identical over 7 bases. V lost 5 bases and J lost 8; bases outside the gene matches: 0. The CDR3 length is 11 residues. CDR1 SGHVS and CDR2 FQNEAQ come from the germline V gene. CDR3 bases: TGTGCCAGCAGCGGGGGGGATGAGCAGTTCTTC. Its translation: CASSGGDEQFF.

CDR3 region: CASSSAGSYNEQFF. CDR3 sequence (DNA): TGTGCCAGCAGCTCTGCGGGATCCTACAATGAGCAGTTCTTC. The chain couples TRBV7-3 to TRBJ2-1, with a tentative D call TRBD2 (6 bases). CDR3 length: 14 residues. The germline CDR1 and CDR2 sequences are SGHTA and FQGTGA. The V and J ends lost 4 bases and 1 base respectively, with 8 bases between them.

This chain uses TRBV7-2 with TRBJ1-2; TRBD1 is a possible D gene (5 bases). V lost 1 base and J 10 bases, leaving 13 bases between the germline ends. Germline CDR1 and CDR2: SGHTA and FQGNSA. This CDR3 comprises 13 residues. The CDR3 sequence is CASSLEVRGDYTF. CDR3 DNA: TGTGCCAGCAGCTTAGAAGTAAGGGGTGACTACACCTTC.

V and J are TRBV28 and TRBJ2-7, with a tentative D call TRBD1 (5 bases). The V and J ends lost 8 bases and 4 bases respectively, with 18 bases between them. CDR1 is MDHEN, CDR2 SYDVKM, per germline. The CDR3 has 14 residues. The CDR3 DNA sequence: TGTGCCAGCGGAAGCTCAGGGATAGGGTACGAGCAGTACTTC. Residues: CASGSSGIGYEQYF.

About this clone: The sample has other DNA sequences that encode this CDR3 too. The J gene is TRBJ2-7, the V gene TRBV5-1; the D gene is possibly TRBD2 (6 bases). Germline assignment: CDR1 SGHRS and CDR2 YFSETQ. The length of the CDR3 is 14 residues. The germline V and J ends were trimmed by 0 bases and 3 bases, with 10 bases remaining between them. The CDR3: CASSLAGDSYEQYF. In nucleotides, the CDR3 is TGCGCCAGCAGCTTGGCGGGAGACAGCTACGAGCAGTACTTC.

This CDR3 is CASRRSRAEKLFF. The CDR3 DNA reads TGTGCCAGCAGAAGGTCGCGAGCTGAAAAACTGTTTTTT. The genes are TRBV28 and TRBJ1-4, with no clear D. The germline V and J ends were trimmed by 6 bases and 7 bases, with 12 bases remaining between them. The germline V gene encodes CDR1 MDHEN and CDR2 SYDVKM. CDR3 length equals 13 residues. Full variable domain (rest looked up from reference TRBV28 and TRBJ1-4): DVKVTQSSRYLVKRTGEKVFLECVQDMDHENMFWYRQDPGLGLRLIYFSYDVKMKEKGDIPEGYSVSREKKERFSLILESASTNQTSMYLCASRRSRAEKLFFGSGTQLSVL.

The rearrangement joins TRBV2 to TRBJ2-7; 11 positions agree with TRBD2. Germline loops: CDR1 SNHLY, CDR2 FYNNEI. With 6 bases clipped from V and 4 bases from J, the junction kept 2 bases outside the gene matches. The CDR3 contains 13 residues. CDR3 loop: CASRRLAGYEQYF. The CDR3 DNA reads TGTGCCAGCAGGAGACTAGCGGGGTACGAGCAGTACTTC.